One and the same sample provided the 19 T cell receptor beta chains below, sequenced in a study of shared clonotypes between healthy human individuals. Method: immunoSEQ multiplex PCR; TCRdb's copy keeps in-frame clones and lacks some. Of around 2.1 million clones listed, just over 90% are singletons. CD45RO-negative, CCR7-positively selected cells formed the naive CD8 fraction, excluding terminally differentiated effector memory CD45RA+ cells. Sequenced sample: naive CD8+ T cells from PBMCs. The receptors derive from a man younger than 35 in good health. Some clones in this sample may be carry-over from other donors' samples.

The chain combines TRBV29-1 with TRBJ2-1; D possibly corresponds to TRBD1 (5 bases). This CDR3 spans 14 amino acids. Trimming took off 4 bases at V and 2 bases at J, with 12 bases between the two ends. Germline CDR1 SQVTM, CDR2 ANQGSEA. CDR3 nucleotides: TGCAGCGTTGTTCCGACAGAAACCTACAATGAGCAGTTCTTC. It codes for CSVVPTETYNEQFF.

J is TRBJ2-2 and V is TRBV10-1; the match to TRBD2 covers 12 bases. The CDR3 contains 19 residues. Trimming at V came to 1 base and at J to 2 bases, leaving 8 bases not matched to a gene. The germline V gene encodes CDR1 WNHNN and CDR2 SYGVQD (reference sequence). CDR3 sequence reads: CASSELTGTSGSNTGELFF. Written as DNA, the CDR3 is TGCGCCAGCAGTGAGTTAACCGGGACTAGCGGGTCTAACACCGGGGAGCTGTTTTTT.

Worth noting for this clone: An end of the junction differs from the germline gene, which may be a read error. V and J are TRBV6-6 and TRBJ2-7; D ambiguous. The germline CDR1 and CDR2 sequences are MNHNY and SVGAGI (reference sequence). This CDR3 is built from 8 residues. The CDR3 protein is CASSGRVF. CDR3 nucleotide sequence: TGTGCCAGCAGTGGTAGAGTTTTC.

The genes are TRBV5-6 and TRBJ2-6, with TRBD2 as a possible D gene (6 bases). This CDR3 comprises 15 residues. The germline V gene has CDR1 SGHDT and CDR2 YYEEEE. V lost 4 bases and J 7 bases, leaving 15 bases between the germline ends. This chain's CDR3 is CASSLSGFIANVLTF. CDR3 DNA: TGTGCCAGCAGCCTGAGCGGGTTTATTGCCAACGTCCTGACTTTC.

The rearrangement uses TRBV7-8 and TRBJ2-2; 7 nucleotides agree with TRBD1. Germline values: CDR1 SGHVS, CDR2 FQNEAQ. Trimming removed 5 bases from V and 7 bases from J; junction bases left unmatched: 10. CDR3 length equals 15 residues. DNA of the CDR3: TGTGCCAGCAGCGGTACAGGGGTTGATGGCGGGGAGCTGTTTTTT. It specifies CASSGTGVDGGELFF.

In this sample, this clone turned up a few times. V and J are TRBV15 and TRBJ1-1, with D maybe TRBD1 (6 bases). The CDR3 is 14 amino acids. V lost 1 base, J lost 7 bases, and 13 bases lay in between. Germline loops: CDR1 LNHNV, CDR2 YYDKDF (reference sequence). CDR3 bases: TGTGCCACCAGCAGAGTGGCAGGGGAATATGAAGCTTTCTTT. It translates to CATSRVAGEYEAFF. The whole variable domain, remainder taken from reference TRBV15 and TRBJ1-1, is DAMVIQNPRYQVTQFGKPVTLSCSQTLNHNVMYWYQQKSSQAPKLLFHYYDKDFNNEADTPDNFQSRRPNTSFCFLDIRSPGLGDTAMYLCATSRVAGEYEAFFGQGTRLTVV.

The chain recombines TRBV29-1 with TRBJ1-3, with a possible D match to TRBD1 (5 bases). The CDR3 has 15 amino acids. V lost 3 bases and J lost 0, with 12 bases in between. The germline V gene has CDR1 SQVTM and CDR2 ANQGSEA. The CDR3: CSVDTGTRSGNTIYF. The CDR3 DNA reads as TGCAGCGTTGATACCGGGACGCGCTCTGGAAACACCATATATTTT.

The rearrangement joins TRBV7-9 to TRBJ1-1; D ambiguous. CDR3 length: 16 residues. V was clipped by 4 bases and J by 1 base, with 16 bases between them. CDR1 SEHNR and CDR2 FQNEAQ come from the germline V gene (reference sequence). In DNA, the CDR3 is TGTGCCAGCAGCTCGCTTAAACCCGACGGGAACACTGAAGCTTTCTTT. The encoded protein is CASSSLKPDGNTEAFF.

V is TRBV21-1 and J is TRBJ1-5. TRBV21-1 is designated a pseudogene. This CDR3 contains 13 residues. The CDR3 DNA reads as TGTGCCAGCAGCACCGACCAGAATCAGCCCCAGCATTTT. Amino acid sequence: CASSTDQNQPQHF.

CDR3 region: CASSMGLAGVDEQFF. DNA of the CDR3: TGTGCCAGCAGCATGGGACTAGCGGGCGTCGATGAGCAGTTCTTC. The chain carries TRBV7-2 and TRBJ2-1; the match to TRBD2 covers 12 bases. V trimming: 5 bases; J trimming: 8 bases; junction bases outside the gene matches: 7. Germline CDR1 SGHTA, CDR2 FQGNSA. The CDR3 contains 15 residues.

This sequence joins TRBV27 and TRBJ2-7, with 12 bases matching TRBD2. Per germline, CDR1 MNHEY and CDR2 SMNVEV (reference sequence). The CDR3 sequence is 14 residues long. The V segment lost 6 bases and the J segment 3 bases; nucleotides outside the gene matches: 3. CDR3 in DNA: TGTGCCAGCAGAAGACTAGCGGGAGTCTACGAGCAGTACTTC. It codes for CASRRLAGVYEQYF.

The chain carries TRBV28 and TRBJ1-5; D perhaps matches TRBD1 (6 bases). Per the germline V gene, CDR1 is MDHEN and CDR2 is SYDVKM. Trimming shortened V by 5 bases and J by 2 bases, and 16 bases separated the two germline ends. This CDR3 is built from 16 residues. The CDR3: CASSPRGDGGNQPQHF. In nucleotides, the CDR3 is TGTGCCAGCAGTCCAAGGGGGGACGGCGGCAATCAGCCCCAGCATTTT.

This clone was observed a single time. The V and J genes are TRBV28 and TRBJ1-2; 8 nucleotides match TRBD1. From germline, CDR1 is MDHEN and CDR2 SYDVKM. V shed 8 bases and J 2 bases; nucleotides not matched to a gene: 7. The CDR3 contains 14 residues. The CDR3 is CASHRGNLNYGYTF. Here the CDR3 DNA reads TGTGCCAGCCACAGGGGGAATTTAAACTATGGCTACACCTTC.

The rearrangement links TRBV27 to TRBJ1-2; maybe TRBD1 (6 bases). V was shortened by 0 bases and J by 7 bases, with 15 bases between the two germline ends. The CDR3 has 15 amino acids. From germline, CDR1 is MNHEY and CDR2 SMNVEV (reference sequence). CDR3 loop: CASSLSRGAHFGYTF. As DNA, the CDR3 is TGTGCCAGCAGTTTATCGAGGGGGGCGCATTTTGGCTACACCTTC.

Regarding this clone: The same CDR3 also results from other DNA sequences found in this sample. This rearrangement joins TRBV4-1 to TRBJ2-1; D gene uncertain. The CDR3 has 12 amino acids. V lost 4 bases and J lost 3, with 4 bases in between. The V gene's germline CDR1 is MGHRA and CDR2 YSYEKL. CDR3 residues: CASSLNYNEQFF. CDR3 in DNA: TGCGCCAGCAGCCTGAACTACAATGAGCAGTTCTTC.

DNA for the CDR3: TGTGCCAGCAGCCCTCAACCGGGACAGGGTGATGAAACTGAAGCTTTCTTT. Amino acid sequence: CASSPQPGQGDETEAFF. The chain employs TRBV7-9 and TRBJ1-1; TRBD1 aligns across 9 bases. Germline CDR1 is SEHNR and CDR2 is FQNEAQ (reference sequence). V gave up 5 bases and J gave up 5 bases; unmatched junction bases: 15. The CDR3 totals 17 residues.

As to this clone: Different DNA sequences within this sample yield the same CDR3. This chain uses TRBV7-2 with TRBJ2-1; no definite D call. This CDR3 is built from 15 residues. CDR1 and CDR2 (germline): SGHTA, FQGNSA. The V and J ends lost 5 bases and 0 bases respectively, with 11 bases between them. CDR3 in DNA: TGTGCCAGCAGCACGCTCCTGAGCTCCTACAATGAGCAGTTCTTC. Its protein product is CASSTLLSSYNEQFF.

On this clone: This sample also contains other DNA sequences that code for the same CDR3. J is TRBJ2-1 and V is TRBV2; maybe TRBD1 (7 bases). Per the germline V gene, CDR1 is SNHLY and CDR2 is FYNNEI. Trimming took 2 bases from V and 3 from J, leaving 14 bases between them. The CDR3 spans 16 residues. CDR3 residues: CASSERGSGGYNEQFF. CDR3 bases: TGTGCCAGCAGTGAACGGGGGTCAGGGGGCTACAATGAGCAGTTCTTC. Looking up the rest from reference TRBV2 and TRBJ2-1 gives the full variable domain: EPEVTQTPSHQVTQMGQEVILRCVPISNHLYFYWYRQILGQKVEFLVSFYNNEISEKSEIFDDQFSVERPDGSNFTLKIRSTKLEDSAMYFCASSERGSGGYNEQFFGPGTRLTVL.

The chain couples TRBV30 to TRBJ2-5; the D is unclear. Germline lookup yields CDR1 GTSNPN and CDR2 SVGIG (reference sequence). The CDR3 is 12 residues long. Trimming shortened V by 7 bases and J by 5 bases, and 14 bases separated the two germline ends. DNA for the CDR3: TGTGCCTTGACGGGTGGTTCGGAGACCCAGTACTTC. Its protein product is CALTGGSETQYF.